This TCR beta chain was profiled in a study of blood T cell repertoires in COVID-19. Some clones are missing from TCRdb's copy, which holds only in-frame ones; the method was immunoSEQ multiplex PCR. Of around 250,000 clones in the sample, roughly 85% are singletons; the top ten hold over 2%. This clone was detected only once. Trimming cost V 3 bases and J 6 bases; bases outside gene matches: 5. There are 14 residues in the CDR3. Germline V gene sequence: CDR1 DFQATT, CDR2 SNEGSKA (reference sequence). This chain uses TRBV20-1 with TRBJ2-2; TRBD1 matches at 9 bases. The material sequenced was peripheral blood. The source of this sequence is a man under 40 who had recovered from COVID-19. CDR3: CSASRDRVSGELFF. CDR3 in DNA: TGCAGTGCTAGTAGGGACAGGGTATCCGGGGAGCTGTTTTTT.